The 24 T cell receptor beta chains given below trace back to one sample, sequenced in a study of T-cell memory formation after mild COVID-19. Each CDR3 protein is one row after TCRdb ran MiXCR on the 5' RACE reads. The sample records around 340,000 distinct CDR3 sequences, under 25% being singletons. The sequenced material came from PBMCs or a T cell subset sorted from them (not recorded which). The receptor set was obtained from an adult woman who had mild COVID-19 (a few samples of this study predate the infection). Cell type and time point are not known.

This clonotype was picked up many times. The chain joins TRBV29-1 to TRBJ2-6, with 7 bases fitting TRBD2. Losses at the gene ends were 7 bases for V and 1 base for J; bases not matched to a gene: 10. The CDR3 loop spans 16 amino acids. CDR1 is SQVTM and CDR2 is ANQGSEA in the germline V gene. CDR3 amino acids: CSASSGEVSGANVLTF. CDR3 DNA sequence: TGCAGCGCATCTAGCGGCGAAGTATCTGGGGCCAACGTCCTGACTTTC.

This clonotype was picked up a small number of times. This chain uses TRBV18 with TRBJ2-7; D may be TRBD2 (5 bases). This CDR3 has 14 residues. Germline loops: CDR1 KGHSH, CDR2 LQKENI. Trimming pared 0 bases from V and 5 bases from J, leaving 11 bases between. The DNA of the CDR3 is TGTGCCAGCTCACCACCCGGCCCGGGAAACGAGCAGTACTTC. Translated: CASSPPGPGNEQYF.

This clonotype was found once. The chain combines TRBV5-1 with TRBJ1-2, with TRBD1 identical over 7 bases. Looked up from germline, CDR1 is SGHRS and CDR2 is YFSETQ. The CDR3 is made up of 14 amino acids. Unmatched junction bases numbered 6, after V lost 3 bases and J lost 4 bases. The CDR3 DNA reads as TGCGCCAGCAGCTGGGGGACAGAAGGCTATGGCTACACCTTC. It codes for CASSWGTEGYGYTF.

This clonotype was counted a few times. CDR3 in DNA: TGTGCCAGAGAGATCGGACTAGCGGGCACAGATACGCAGTATTTT. Amino acid sequence: CAREIGLAGTDTQYF. The rearrangement uses TRBV2 and TRBJ2-3, with 10 bases matching TRBD2. The CDR3 loop spans 15 amino acids. V lost 9 bases, J lost 1 base, and 7 bases stayed unmatched. From germline, CDR1 is SNHLY and CDR2 FYNNEI. The whole variable domain, remainder taken from reference TRBV2 and TRBJ2-3, is EPEVTQTPSHQVTQMGQEVILRCVPISNHLYFYWYRQILGQKVEFLVSFYNNEISEKSEIFDDQFSVERPDGSNFTLKIRSTKLEDSAMYFCAREIGLAGTDTQYFGPGTRLTVL.

The J gene is TRBJ2-1, the V gene TRBV2; D is undetermined. CDR1 and CDR2 from the germline V gene are SNHLY and FYNNEI. Trimming pared 5 bases from V and 0 bases from J, leaving 8 bases between. This CDR3 spans 14 amino acids. The CDR3, as DNA: TGTGCCAGCAGTCCTAGGAGCTCCTACAATGAGCAGTTCTTC. It is translated as CASSPRSSYNEQFF.

The chain recombines TRBV7-6 with TRBJ1-5, with 10 bases aligning to TRBD1. The germline CDR1 and CDR2 sequences are SGHVS and FNYEAQ. This CDR3 spans 15 amino acids. Unmatched junction bases numbered 7, after V lost 5 bases and J lost 6 bases. The DNA for the CDR3 is TGTGCCAGCAGCGCAGGGACAGGGGCAGGTCAGCCCCAGCATTTT. It yields the protein CASSAGTGAGQPQHF.

A few counts support this clonotype. The V call is TRBV6-6, the J call TRBJ1-1, with TRBD1 matching over 9 bases. The CDR3 has 16 amino acids. J gave up 4 bases and V 0 bases, and 6 bases lay outside the gene matches. Germline lookup yields CDR1 MNHNY and CDR2 SVGAGI (reference sequence). In nucleotides, the CDR3 is TGTGCCAGCAGTTACTCACCGGGACAGGGATCCACTGAAGCTTTCTTT. It is translated as CASSYSPGQGSTEAFF.

This clonotype was detected a few times. This may arise from a read error, as a much more abundant clone is one base away. The chain links TRBV29-1 to TRBJ2-5, with D maybe TRBD2 (6 bases). V was trimmed by 2 bases and J by 1 base, leaving 8 bases between them. The germline CDR1 and CDR2 sequences are SQVTM and ANQGSEA. The CDR3 length is 13 residues. The CDR3: CSVEWGVQETQYF. The CDR3 DNA is TGCAGCGTTGAATGGGGGGTCCAAGAGACCCAGTACTTC.

This clonotype came up a few times. This sequence joins TRBV6-2 or TRBV6-3 and TRBJ2-5; D call uncertain. Trimming took off 1 base at V and 1 base at J, with 10 bases between the two ends. Per germline, CDR1 MNHEY and CDR2 SVGEGT. CDR3 length equals 15 residues. CDR3 sequence reads: CASSYWARPQETQYF. The CDR3 nucleotides are TGTGCCAGCAGTTACTGGGCTAGGCCCCAAGAGACCCAGTACTTC.

This chain connects TRBV20-1 to TRBJ2-7; D is possibly TRBD1 (6 bases). The CDR3 extends over 16 amino acids. V shed 0 bases and J shed 0 bases, with 15 bases lying between them. In germline, CDR1 is DFQATT, CDR2 SNEGSKA (reference sequence). The DNA of the CDR3 is TGCAGTGCTAGAGATCGGGACACCGATTTCTCCTACGAGCAGTACTTC. Its translation: CSARDRDTDFSYEQYF.

CDR3 coding DNA: TGCAGCGTTGAGGGGCCGACAGGGGGCAATCGGGGGACCCAGTACTTC. It encodes CSVEGPTGGNRGTQYF. The rearrangement joins TRBV29-1 to TRBJ2-5; 10 bases fit TRBD1. V shed 3 bases and J 7 bases; nucleotides not matched to a gene: 14. The CDR3 extends over 16 amino acids. Germline V lookup: CDR1 SQVTM, CDR2 ANQGSEA.

V and J are TRBV7-9 and TRBJ2-5; 7 bases map to TRBD1. The trim removed 5 bases at V and 1 base at J, leaving 4 bases unmatched. The V gene's germline CDR1 is SEHNR and CDR2 FQNEAQ (reference sequence). The CDR3 loop spans 14 amino acids. The CDR3 spells CASSKGTVQETQYF. For the CDR3, the DNA is TGTGCCAGCAGCAAGGGGACAGTCCAAGAGACCCAGTACTTC. The entire variable domain, with the rest obtained from reference TRBV7-9 and TRBJ2-5, is as follows: DTGVSQNPRHKITKRGQNVTFRCDPISEHNRLYWYRQTLGQGPEFLTYFQNEAQLEKSRLLSDRFSAERPKGSFSTLEIQRTEQGDSAMYLCASSKGTVQETQYFGPGTRLLVL.

This clonotype was seen only a few times. The CDR3 spells CASSPGLGQGNTEAFF. CDR3 DNA sequence: TGTGCCAGCAGCCCAGGTTTGGGGCAGGGGAACACTGAAGCTTTCTTT. The chain joins TRBV2 to TRBJ1-1; D perhaps matches TRBD1 (5 bases). V was trimmed by 6 bases and J by 1 base, leaving 18 bases between them. The length of the CDR3 is 16 residues. Germline CDR1 reads SNHLY; CDR2 reads FYNNEI. Variable domain in full (rest from reference TRBV2 and TRBJ1-1): EPEVTQTPSHQVTQMGQEVILRCVPISNHLYFYWYRQILGQKVEFLVSFYNNEISEKSEIFDDQFSVERPDGSNFTLKIRSTKLEDSAMYFCASSPGLGQGNTEAFFGQGTRLTVV.

V is TRBV5-4 and J is TRBJ2-1; 13 nucleotides line up with TRBD2. Trimming removed 1 base from V and 8 bases from J; junction bases left unmatched: 6. CDR3 length: 16 amino acids. Germline CDR1 reads SGHNT; CDR2 reads YYREEE (reference sequence). The CDR3 here is CASSLRTSGSLDEQFF. CDR3 DNA: TGTGCCAGCAGCTTGCGGACTAGCGGGAGTTTAGATGAGCAGTTCTTC.

J is TRBJ1-1 and V is TRBV20-1; TRBD1 matches at 11 bases. Per the germline V gene, CDR1 is DFQATT and CDR2 is SNEGSKA (reference sequence). This CDR3 spans 14 amino acids. V lost 5 bases, J lost 2 bases, and 4 bases stayed unmatched. CDR3 region: CSAGTGGANTEAFF. The CDR3 region has the DNA TGCAGTGCTGGGACAGGGGGTGCCAACACTGAAGCTTTCTTT.

The chain joins TRBV9 to TRBJ2-7; no firm D call. This CDR3 contains 13 residues. Germline V lookup: CDR1 SGDLS, CDR2 YYNGEE. Deletions cut 1 base from V and 5 bases from J, with 10 bases between. The CDR3 sequence is CASSVHGNDEQYF. The CDR3 nucleotides read TGTGCCAGCAGCGTACATGGAAATGACGAGCAGTACTTC.

This clonotype came up many times. The V and J genes are TRBV7-2 and TRBJ2-1, with 9 bases lining up with TRBD2. Germline V gene data show CDR1 as SGHTA and CDR2 as FQGNSA. V lost 5 bases to trimming and J lost 4 bases; unmatched junction nucleotides: 6. The CDR3 has 15 residues. In DNA form, the CDR3 reads TGTGCCAGCAGCCCAACTAGCGGGTATTACAATGAGCAGTTCTTC. Amino acid sequence: CASSPTSGYYNEQFF.

This clonotype was found a few times. CDR3 in DNA: TGTGCCAGCAGCTCTGGGACTAGCGGGAGGGCCGACAATGAGCAGTTCTTC. Translated, it gives CASSSGTSGRADNEQFF. The chain carries TRBV7-9 and TRBJ2-1; 16 nucleotides agree with TRBD2. Germline V gene lookup returns CDR1 SEHNR and CDR2 FQNEAQ (reference sequence). The J segment lost 5 bases and the V segment lost 4 bases, leaving 5 bases of the junction unmatched. This CDR3 is 17 amino acids long.

This chain links TRBV6-4 with TRBJ2-5; D gene ambiguous. The CDR3 has 13 residues. Germline V gene data show CDR1 as MRHNA and CDR2 as SNTAGT. Trimming took 0 bases from V and 6 from J, leaving 8 bases between them. CDR3 loop: CASSDSVGKTQYF. The CDR3 DNA is TGTGCCAGCAGTGACTCAGTGGGGAAGACCCAGTACTTC.

V and J are TRBV19 and TRBJ2-7, with D tentatively TRBD1 or TRBD2 (5 bases each). Trimming took off 3 bases at V and 7 bases at J, with 13 bases between the two ends. Per the germline V gene, CDR1 is LNHDA and CDR2 is SQIVND (reference sequence). This CDR3 is built from 13 residues. The CDR3 DNA sequence: TGTGCCAGTAGTATGGAGCCGTGGGGGGAGCAGTACTTC. Its protein product is CASSMEPWGEQYF.

In its sample, this clonotype was seen a few times. The chain couples TRBV6-5 to TRBJ2-5; D may be TRBD1 or TRBD2 (5 bases each). CDR3 length equals 14 residues. V lost 2 bases and J lost 1, with 8 bases in between. Germline V CDR1 and CDR2: MNHEY, SVGAGI. The CDR3 reads CASSYEGPQETQYF. The CDR3 DNA follows: TGTGCCAGCAGTTACGAGGGGCCCCAAGAGACCCAGTACTTC.

The chain joins TRBV7-8 to TRBJ2-7; TRBD2 agrees at 13 bases. Trimming cost V 4 bases and J 5 bases; bases outside gene matches: 8. The CDR3 runs to 16 residues. Germline CDR1 and CDR2: SGHVS and FQNEAQ. The chain's CDR3 is CASSYSGTSGAHEQYF. The CDR3 coding sequence is TGTGCCAGCAGCTATTCTGGGACTAGCGGGGCCCACGAGCAGTACTTC.

This chain connects TRBV7-3 to TRBJ2-3; 7 bases agree with TRBD2. V shed 4 bases, J shed 0 bases, and the junction held 13 bases outside the gene matches. The CDR3 has 18 residues. Germline V gives CDR1 SGHTA, CDR2 FQGTGA. Here the CDR3 reads CASSSGPGGRTSTDTQYF. DNA for the CDR3: TGTGCCAGCAGCTCAGGCCCCGGGGGGAGGACGAGCACAGATACGCAGTATTTT.

This clonotype was observed a few times. The chain recombines TRBV6-5 with TRBJ2-7, with 10 positions matching TRBD1. This CDR3 comprises 14 residues. The ends lost 5 bases at V and 1 base at J; junction bases unmatched: 2. From germline, CDR1 is MNHEY and CDR2 SVGAGI. This chain's CDR3 is CASSGGQGSYEQYF. In DNA, the CDR3 is TGTGCCAGCAGTGGGGGACAGGGGTCCTACGAGCAGTACTTC.